This T cell receptor beta chain derives from a study of CD8 T cells in Susac syndrome. Random hexamers primed reverse transcription of about 0.45 to 1 ug RNA. Each CDR3 protein is one row after TCRdb ran MiXCR on the immunoSEQ multiplex PCR reads. The sample includes more than 150,000 distinct CDR3 sequences, approximately 95% of them seen just once. Study-wide results and limits: CD8+ clonal expansion in Susac peaked in TEMRA cells and active patients. Across the total CD8+ repertoires, approximately 15 Susac-specific public clones were detected, and across the CD8+ TEMRA repertoires, roughly 5 such clones were detected.

J was trimmed by 6 bases and V by 1 base; bases with no gene match: 8. The CDR3 is 16 amino acids. With respect to this clonotype: Antigen: not known.

Patients with Susac syndrome showed fulfilment of recently defined diagnostic criteria for definite or probable disease. Sequenced material: CD8+ T cells from PBMCs. The receptor was isolated from a human donor with Susac syndrome. The chain joins TRBV12-3 or TRBV12-4 to TRBJ2-3, with 9 bases lining up with TRBD2. CDR3 amino acids: CASSLDREREVDTQYF. The DNA for the CDR3 is TGTGCCAGCAGTTTAGATCGGGAGCGGGAGGTCGATACGCAGTATTTT.